This TCR beta chain was retrieved from a study of T cells in Graves' hyperthyroidism and ophthalmopathy. The wider study: It was at initial diagnosis, before any treatment, that peripheral blood was collected.

Losses at the gene ends were 5 bases for V and 5 bases for J; bases not matched to a gene: 12. CDR3 length: 17 amino acids. Per the germline V gene, CDR1 is MNHEY and CDR2 is SMNVEV (reference sequence). Patients were excluded for uncontrolled infection, other autoimmune disease, pregnancy or lactation. RNA transcripts gave rise to amplified TCR beta CDR3 regions. When the TCR CDR3 underwent first-round RT-PCR, the HTBI primer set was used. TCRdb re-called the multiplex PCR reads through MiXCR, storing one row per CDR3 protein. Of about 640,000 distinct CDR3 sequences detected, less than 25% appear once; the ten largest clones hold 34%. Only a few counts were recorded for this clonotype.

This rearrangement joins TRBV27 to TRBJ1-6; 7 bases are shared with TRBD1. Sequencing was done on a sample of blood. The sequence was obtained from a man aged 25-45 years with Graves' ophthalmopathy. In DNA, the CDR3 is TGTGCCAGCAGTCCTACGGGCAGGGGGTCTCATAATTCACCCCTCCACTTT. Protein sequence: CASSPTGRGSHNSPLHF.